Below, 27 T cell receptor beta chains from the same sample are listed, as sequenced in a study of T cells in Graves' hyperthyroidism and ophthalmopathy (dated 2019 in TCRdb). The library was built by means of multiplex PCR. Sequenced using an Illumina HiSeq 2000. The TCR beta CDR3 regions were amplified from the RNA transcripts. For the first round of RT-PCR on the TCR CDR3, the HTBI primer set was used together with the Qiagen OneStep RT-PCR kit. The public reads were run again by TCRdb, first through fastp at Q25 and then through MiXCR, and only productive beta chains were kept. A single entry per CDR3 protein holds the most common genes and DNA from its merged rows. The sample has 700,000 or so distinct CDR3 sequences on record, around 17% of them singletons. The ten largest make up around 8.1% of the sample. The sequenced sample was blood. These receptors were collected from a man aged 18 to 29 with Graves' hyperthyroidism.

This clonotype was recorded a few times. The CDR3 DNA reads TGTGCCAGTAGACGGGCAAACCAGTACGAGCAGTACTTC. This encodes CASRRANQYEQYF. This chain uses TRBV5-4 with TRBJ2-7; D is uncertain. Germline CDR1 SGHNT, CDR2 YYREEE (reference sequence). The CDR3 is 13 residues long. V gave up 8 bases and J gave up 4 bases, with 16 bases separating them. The full variable domain, rest sourced from reference TRBV5-4 and TRBJ2-7, is ETGVTQSPTHLIKTRGQQVTLRCSSQSGHNTVSWYQQALGQGPQFIFQYYREEENGRGNFPPRFSGLQFPNYSSELNVNALELDDSALYLCASRRANQYEQYFGPGTRLTVT.

This sequence joins TRBV5-5 and TRBJ2-7; 10 bases are a match to TRBD1. The CDR3 is made up of 14 amino acids. V dropped 4 bases and J dropped 5; count of bases not matched to a gene: 6. The germline gives CDR1 SGHKS, CDR2 YYEKEE (reference sequence). CDR3 nucleotide sequence: TGTGCCAGCAGCCGGGACAGGGGAACAGACGAGCAGTACTTC. Protein sequence: CASSRDRGTDEQYF.

This clonotype was seen ten or more times. The V call is TRBV20-1, the J call TRBJ2-1, with TRBD2 identical over 7 bases. Germline loops: CDR1 DFQATT, CDR2 SNEGSKA (reference sequence). This CDR3 has 17 residues. The junction had 17 bases not matched to a gene; V was cut back by 3 bases and J by 6 bases. The CDR3 bases are TGCAGTGCTAGGTTCTTGGGGGGGAGGGCTCCCACCAATGAGCAGTTCTTC. Translating it yields CSARFLGGRAPTNEQFF.

The chain uses TRBV7-9 and TRBJ2-1; D ambiguous. This CDR3 region has 13 residues. Germline CDR1 is SEHNR and CDR2 is FQNEAQ (reference sequence). Deletions cut 5 bases from V and 7 bases from J, with 12 bases between. Here the CDR3 DNA reads TGTGCCAGCAGCCCCCCGGTGGGGAATGAGCAGTTCTTC. Amino acid sequence: CASSPPVGNEQFF.

The V and J genes are TRBV9 and TRBJ2-2; perhaps TRBD2 as D (6 bases). V was clipped by 0 bases and J by 4 bases, with 7 bases between them. The CDR3 consists of 14 residues. CDR1 SGDLS and CDR2 YYNGEE come from the germline V gene. The CDR3 is CASSVAGGTGELFF. The DNA of the CDR3 is TGTGCCAGCAGCGTAGCCGGGGGCACCGGGGAGCTGTTTTTT.

This clonotype was counted ten times or more. The chain uses TRBV20-1 and TRBJ2-7; D is unclear. V lost 0 bases and J 3 bases, leaving 15 bases between the germline ends. CDR3 length: 15 amino acids. The germline CDR1 and CDR2 sequences are DFQATT and SNEGSKA (reference sequence). The CDR3 DNA sequence: TGCAGTGCTAGAGAAAACAGCCTCGGCGGCTACGAGCAGTACTTC. Translation gives CSARENSLGGYEQYF.

This CDR3 reads CASSVGPSGPPQYF. The CDR3 DNA reads as TGTGCCAGCAGCGTAGGGCCTAGCGGCCCCCCTCAGTACTTC. The rearrangement joins TRBV9 to TRBJ2-4; 7 bases line up with TRBD2. The V segment lost 0 bases and the J segment 12 bases; nucleotides outside the gene matches: 9. This CDR3 spans 14 amino acids. Germline V gene lookup returns CDR1 SGDLS and CDR2 YYNGEE.

The chain combines TRBV29-1 with TRBJ2-7; 10 bases map to TRBD2. There are 15 residues in the CDR3. Trimming took 5 bases from V and 3 from J; bases not matched to a gene: 10. Germline-derived CDR1 and CDR2 are SQVTM and ANQGSEA. CDR3 nucleotide sequence: TGCAGCGTTAGGTTAGCGGGAGGTCCCAACTACGAGCAGTACTTC. It codes for CSVRLAGGPNYEQYF.

This clonotype came up a few times. V is TRBV3-1 and J is TRBJ2-1; TRBD2 agrees at 10 bases. With 7 bases clipped from V and 0 bases from J, the junction kept 3 bases outside the gene matches. Germline-derived CDR1 and CDR2 are LGHDT and YNNKEL (reference sequence). The CDR3 is made up of 15 amino acids. As DNA, the CDR3 is TGTGCCAGCACCTCTAGCGGGAGCTCCTACAATGAGCAGTTCTTC. Translation gives CASTSSGSSYNEQFF.

V gene TRBV28 combines with J gene TRBJ2-3, with 10 bases identical to TRBD2. This CDR3 has 14 amino acids. Per germline, CDR1 MDHEN and CDR2 SYDVKM. V lost 5 bases and J lost 3; bases outside the gene matches: 2. The CDR3 protein is CASSTAGGTDTQYF. CDR3 bases: TGTGCCAGCAGTACAGCGGGAGGGACAGATACGCAGTATTTT. The full variable domain, in which reference TRBV28 and TRBJ2-3 provide the parts outside the CDR3, is DVKVTQSSRYLVKRTGEKVFLECVQDMDHENMFWYRQDPGLGLRLIYFSYDVKMKEKGDIPEGYSVSREKKERFSLILESASTNQTSMYLCASSTAGGTDTQYFGPGTRLTVL.

This clonotype was recorded at least ten times. The rearrangement joins TRBV18 to TRBJ1-1, with D maybe TRBD1 (6 bases). CDR3 length: 15 amino acids. V lost 3 bases and J 3 bases, leaving 14 bases between the germline ends. The V gene's germline CDR1 is KGHSH and CDR2 LQKENI. CDR3 bases: TGTGCCAGCTCACCTTTTCAGGAGGGGGACACTGAAGCTTTCTTT. This translates into CASSPFQEGDTEAFF.

This clonotype was picked up many times. The chain carries TRBV28 and TRBJ1-1; D gene ambiguous. Looked up from germline, CDR1 is MDHEN and CDR2 is SYDVKM. CDR3 size: 14 residues. V shed 1 base and J shed 4 bases, with 10 bases lying between them. CDR3 sequence reads: CASSLFWHRTEAFF. For the CDR3, the DNA is TGTGCCAGCAGTTTATTTTGGCATCGCACTGAAGCTTTCTTT.

The J gene is TRBJ1-5, the V gene TRBV27; D unresolved. V lost 5 bases and J lost 2, with 13 bases in between. CDR1 MNHEY and CDR2 SMNVEV come from the germline V gene (reference sequence). The CDR3 is made up of 15 amino acids. The CDR3 DNA reads as TGTGCCAGCAGTGTCTCTTTAGGTGGCAATCAGCCCCAGCATTTT. Amino acids: CASSVSLGGNQPQHF.

This clonotype was recorded many times. The chain joins TRBV18 to TRBJ2-3; the D gene could be TRBD1 or TRBD2 (5 bases each). V was shortened by 1 base and J by 4 bases, with 9 bases between the two germline ends. The CDR3 runs to 14 residues. From germline, CDR1 is KGHSH and CDR2 LQKENI. CDR3 coding DNA: TGTGCCAGCTCACCACGGGACGGGTCAGATACGCAGTATTTT. Encoded protein: CASSPRDGSDTQYF.

The CDR3 DNA reads as TGCAGCGTTGTTGCTAACTATGGCTACACCTTC. The encoded protein is CSVVANYGYTF. The gene calls are TRBV29-1 and TRBJ1-2; D gene ambiguous. CDR3 size: 11 residues. V was cut by 4 bases and J by 0 bases, with 3 bases left in between. Looked up from germline, CDR1 is SQVTM and CDR2 is ANQGSEA.

The table lists this clonotype with a few counts. The J gene is TRBJ2-2, the V gene TRBV6-5, with D uncertain. Germline CDR1 is MNHEY and CDR2 is SVGAGI. Trimming took off 4 bases at V and 8 bases at J, with 17 bases between the two ends. This CDR3 spans 15 amino acids. CDR3 DNA: TGTGCCAGCAGTTCCCTTGGGCTCGAAAATGGGGAGCTGTTTTTT. It translates to CASSSLGLENGELFF.

Only a few counts were recorded for this clonotype. The rearrangement joins TRBV5-1 to TRBJ2-2, with 10 bases lining up with TRBD2. CDR3 length equals 15 residues. Germline V lookup: CDR1 SGHRS, CDR2 YFSETQ. Trimming took 4 bases from V and 3 from J; bases not matched to a gene: 3. CDR3 nucleotide sequence: TGCGCCAGCAGCCCTAGCGGGAGTCACACCGGGGAGCTGTTTTTT. Its translation is CASSPSGSHTGELFF.

The chain uses TRBV20-1 and TRBJ2-4, with D uncertain. V lost 0 bases and J 0 bases, leaving 6 bases between the germline ends. Germline V lookup: CDR1 DFQATT, CDR2 SNEGSKA (reference sequence). This CDR3 comprises 14 residues. As DNA, the CDR3 is TGCAGTGCTAGAGATCAAGAAGCCAAAAACATTCAGTACTTC. This gives the protein CSARDQEAKNIQYF.

This clonotype was recorded a few times. The V and J genes are TRBV28 and TRBJ2-2; D unclear. The CDR3 is 16 amino acids. Trimming removed 2 bases at V and 5 bases at J, with 15 bases between. Germline loops: CDR1 MDHEN, CDR2 SYDVKM. The DNA for the CDR3 is TGTGCCAGCAGTTTACGGCAAACCCTAAAGACCGGGGAGCTGTTTTTT. As protein: CASSLRQTLKTGELFF.

The rearrangement uses TRBV7-9 and TRBJ2-3, with TRBD1 identical over 9 bases. Germline V gene sequence: CDR1 SEHNR, CDR2 FQNEAQ (reference sequence). Unmatched junction bases numbered 20, after V lost 5 bases and J lost 8 bases. This CDR3 has 18 residues. Here the CDR3 DNA reads TGTGCCAGCAGCCCTCGGGGACCGGACAGGGGTAGGGGGAGTACGCAGTATTTT. Protein product: CASSPRGPDRGRGSTQYF.

This chain links TRBV19 with TRBJ2-6; 8 bases agree with TRBD1. Germline loops: CDR1 LNHDA, CDR2 SQIVND (reference sequence). Losses at the gene ends were 0 bases for V and 4 bases for J; bases not matched to a gene: 5. CDR3 length: 17 residues. CDR3 bases: TGTGCCAGTAGTATAGATCTTCAGGGGGCCGGGGCCAACGTCCTGACTTTC. Amino acids: CASSIDLQGAGANVLTF.

Points on this clonotype: A read error may be the cause here, since a much bigger clone is one base away. The final CDR3 position lacks the conserved phenylalanine or tryptophan, pointing to a likely read error. The chain carries TRBV28 and TRBJ2-5; D is uncertain. CDR1 and CDR2 from the germline V gene are MDHEN and SYDVKM. The V and J ends lost 4 bases and 4 bases respectively, with 13 bases between them. CDR3 length: 14 residues. CDR3 sequence (DNA): TGTGCCAGCAGTTCCTTAGGAGCAGGAGAGACCCAGTACTCC. Protein: CASSSLGAGETQYS.

This sequence joins TRBV29-1 and TRBJ2-5; TRBD2 is a possible D gene (7 bases). The germline CDR1 and CDR2 sequences are SQVTM and ANQGSEA. Trimming shortened V by 6 bases and J by 10 bases, and 21 bases separated the two germline ends. There are 13 residues in the CDR3. CDR3 loop: CSVEGGQGRVQYF. For the CDR3, the DNA is TGCAGCGTCGAGGGGGGGCAGGGGAGGGTCCAGTACTTC.

This clonotype was counted many times. V gene TRBV12-3 or TRBV12-4 combines with J gene TRBJ2-3, with 7 nucleotides matching TRBD1. The V gene end was trimmed by 7 bases and the J gene end by 5 bases; junction bases not matched to a gene: 9. The CDR3 extends over 14 amino acids. The CDR3 DNA reads TGTGCCAGCACTATTACAGGGGTCGTAGATACGCAGTATTTT. Amino acids: CASTITGVVDTQYF.

This clonotype was detected a few times. This rearrangement joins TRBV18 to TRBJ2-3, with D perhaps matching TRBD2 (6 bases). Germline CDR1 reads KGHSH; CDR2 reads LQKENI. Trimming took 3 bases from V and 0 from J, leaving 16 bases between them. This CDR3 comprises 17 residues. The CDR3 here is CASSPYLAGWSTDTQYF. Here the CDR3 DNA reads TGTGCCAGCTCACCCTATTTGGCGGGATGGAGCACAGATACGCAGTATTTT.

This chain links TRBV7-9 with TRBJ2-3; 9 bases map to TRBD2. This CDR3 spans 15 amino acids. Germline assignment: CDR1 SEHNR and CDR2 FQNEAQ (reference sequence). Trimming cost V 1 base and J 6 bases; bases outside gene matches: 5. The CDR3 spells CASSLVLAGWDTQYF. The CDR3 nucleotides read TGTGCCAGCAGCTTAGTTCTAGCGGGATGGGATACGCAGTATTTT.

The table lists this clonotype with a few counts. The chain recombines TRBV19 with TRBJ2-1; D perhaps matches TRBD1 (6 bases). V lost 6 bases and J lost 5, with 20 bases in between. CDR3 size: 16 residues. CDR1 is LNHDA and CDR2 is SQIVND in the germline V gene (reference sequence). The CDR3 DNA is TGTGCCAGTAGGGTATTAACAGGGAAGTCCCACAATGAGCAGTTCTTC. This translates into CASRVLTGKSHNEQFF.